This TCR beta chain was sequenced during a study of blood T cell repertoires in COVID-19. The wider study: From T cells, B-cell-depleted T cells, or PBMCs came the material, which was cDNA or gDNA.

The V gene's germline CDR1 is LNHDA and CDR2 SQIVND (reference sequence). The V gene end was trimmed by 5 bases and the J gene end by 0 bases; junction bases not matched to a gene: 7. The CDR3 loop spans 16 amino acids. Sequencing was performed with immunoSEQ multiplex PCR; in TCRdb, only in-frame clones are kept and a portion is missing. The sample has 85,000 to 120,000 clones, 84% seen once. The receptor comes from a human donor in a cohort sampled during active COVID-19. Sample: peripheral blood. The chain has TRBV19 and TRBJ2-1; 7 nucleotides line up with TRBD2. The CDR3 here is CASSFWTSNSYNEQFF. The CDR3 DNA reads as TGTGCCAGTAGTTTCTGGACTAGTAACTCCTACAATGAGCAGTTCTTC.